These 30 T cell receptor beta chains were sequenced from one sample in a study of blood T cell repertoires in COVID-19. Sequencing was performed with immunoSEQ multiplex PCR; in TCRdb, only in-frame clones are kept and a portion is missing. This repertoire shows about 290,000 clones, 89% found once; its top ten account for 1.7%. The specimen sequenced was PBMCs or T cells enriched from blood (not recorded which). Source of these receptors: a woman in her thirties or forties who had recovered from COVID-19.

V usage is TRBV18 and J usage is TRBJ1-2; TRBD1 is a possible D gene (5 bases). The V gene lost 2 bases and the J gene lost 6 bases, with 13 bases spanning the gap. Germline assignment: CDR1 KGHSH and CDR2 LQKENI. CDR3 length: 14 amino acids. The CDR3 bases are TGTGCCAGCTCACCAGGTGCAGGGATGGATGGCTACACCTTC. This codes for CASSPGAGMDGYTF.

The chain carries TRBV9 and TRBJ1-2; possibly TRBD1 for D (5 bases). Germline values: CDR1 SGDLS, CDR2 YYNGEE. Trimming removed 3 bases from V and 7 bases from J, with 13 bases in between. CDR3 length equals 13 residues. The DNA for the CDR3 is TGTGCCAGCAGCGCGGACATTATCCGTGGCTACACCTTC. The encoded protein is CASSADIIRGYTF.

The V call is TRBV30, the J call TRBJ2-1; D is unclear. CDR3 length: 12 residues. V was trimmed by 2 bases and J by 9 bases, leaving 11 bases between them. Germline V lookup: CDR1 GTSNPN, CDR2 SVGIG (reference sequence). The CDR3 DNA follows: TGTGCCTGGAGTTCATTGGTGGCTGAGCAGTTCTTC. Its protein product is CAWSSLVAEQFF.

The rearrangement uses TRBV4-3 and TRBJ2-4; TRBD1 is a possible D gene (5 bases). The length of the CDR3 is 14 residues. Trimming removed 3 bases at V and 9 bases at J, with 15 bases between. Germline lookup yields CDR1 LGHNA and CDR2 YSLEER. The CDR3 nucleotides are TGCGCCAGCAGCCAGACAGTGGGTCAGGGCATTCAGTACTTC. As protein: CASSQTVGQGIQYF.

The gene calls are TRBV27 and TRBJ2-1; no clear D. This CDR3 region has 15 residues. CDR1 is MNHEY, CDR2 SMNVEV, per germline (reference sequence). The V end lost 3 bases, the J end lost 6 bases, and 15 bases lay between the germline ends. The CDR3 coding sequence is TGTGCCAGCAGTTTGCGGCTTGTGGCTGGCAATGAGCAGTTCTTC. It translates to CASSLRLVAGNEQFF.

The chain couples TRBV6-2 or TRBV6-3 to TRBJ2-5; D gene uncertain. This CDR3 contains 16 residues. V lost 5 bases and J lost 2, with 18 bases in between. Germline CDR1 and CDR2: MNHEY and SVGEGT. CDR3 in DNA: TGTGCCAGCAGTCCCAGATTGCGGCTATTGCAAGAGACCCAGTACTTC. It encodes CASSPRLRLLQETQYF.

This chain connects TRBV7-2 to TRBJ1-4; 9 positions agree with TRBD1. Germline CDR1 reads SGHTA; CDR2 reads FQGNSA. CDR3 size: 14 residues. The J segment lost 6 bases and the V segment lost 5 bases, leaving 4 bases of the junction unmatched. CDR3 in DNA: TGTGCCAGCAGCCTCGACAGGGGGGATGAAAAACTGTTTTTT. Its translation: CASSLDRGDEKLFF.

The chain uses TRBV5-1 and TRBJ1-2, with D possibly matching TRBD1 (5 bases). Trimming removed 3 bases from V and 11 bases from J, with 14 bases in between. The CDR3 loop spans 12 amino acids. Per the germline V gene, CDR1 is SGHRS and CDR2 is YFSETQ. The CDR3 nucleotides read TGCGCCAGCAGCTCAGGGACTGACATATACACCTTC. Protein: CASSSGTDIYTF. Full variable domain (missing parts from reference TRBV5-1 and TRBJ1-2): KAGVTQTPRYLIKTRGQQVTLSCSPISGHRSVSWYQQTPGQGLQFLFEYFSETQRNKGNFPGRFSGRQFSNSRSEMNVSTLELGDSALYLCASSSGTDIYTFGSGTRLTVV.

CDR3 sequence reads: CASSIPIATGPNEKLFF. The DNA for the CDR3 is TGTGCCAGTAGTATCCCTATCGCGACAGGACCTAATGAAAAACTGTTTTTT. The chain recombines TRBV19 with TRBJ1-4; TRBD1 is a possible D gene (6 bases). Germline CDR1 reads LNHDA; CDR2 reads SQIVND (reference sequence). This CDR3 contains 17 residues. Trimming left V 3 bases short and J 3 bases short, with 17 bases between.

The chain links TRBV12-3 or TRBV12-4 to TRBJ1-3; no reliable D call. Deletions cut 5 bases from V and 7 bases from J, with 12 bases between. CDR3 length: 13 amino acids. CDR3 in DNA: TGTGCCAGCAGTCCCTCCCCTGTGAACACCATATATTTT. Translation gives CASSPSPVNTIYF.

The chain is built from TRBV7-2 and TRBJ2-7, with TRBD2 matching 8 bases. The CDR3 runs 16 residues. Per the germline V gene, CDR1 is SGHTA and CDR2 is FQGNSA. The V and J ends lost 4 bases and 4 bases, in that order; junction bases with no gene match: 12. The CDR3 region has the DNA TGTGCCAGCAGCTACGATAGCGGGGCGAGTCAGTACGAGCAGTACTTC. Its protein is CASSYDSGASQYEQYF.

J is TRBJ1-6 and V is TRBV19; D perhaps matches TRBD1 (5 bases). CDR1 is LNHDA and CDR2 is SQIVND in the germline V gene (reference sequence). V dropped 6 bases and J dropped 9 bases, with 15 bases sitting between them. The CDR3 contains 14 residues. CDR3 nucleotides: TGTGCCAGTAGAGTGGTTACGGGACTTTCACCCCTCCACTTT. This encodes CASRVVTGLSPLHF.

The V and J genes are TRBV7-9 and TRBJ1-4, with a tentative D call TRBD1 (6 bases). This CDR3 contains 14 residues. Trimming removed 3 bases from V and 8 bases from J, with 13 bases in between. CDR1 and CDR2 (germline): SEHNR, FQNEAQ (reference sequence). In DNA form, the CDR3 reads TGTGCCAGCAGCTTCGGGACATCTGACGAAAAACTGTTTTTT. This gives the protein CASSFGTSDEKLFF.

This clone turned up a few times. The CDR3 DNA sequence: TGTGCCAGTAGTATGGATCACTCAGGGGGCCGACCTTATGGCTACACCTTC. It yields the protein CASSMDHSGGRPYGYTF. This chain links TRBV19 with TRBJ1-2, with 8 bases fitting TRBD1. V dropped 3 bases and J dropped 5; count of bases not matched to a gene: 14. The CDR3 runs 17 residues. CDR1 and CDR2 (germline): LNHDA, SQIVND (reference sequence).

The CDR3 region is CASSRTGSSNYGYTF. The CDR3 DNA follows: TGTGCCAGCAGCCGGACAGGGTCAAGTAACTATGGCTACACCTTC. This chain joins TRBV11-2 and TRBJ1-2, with 8 bases aligning to TRBD1. The CDR3 is made up of 15 amino acids. With V trimmed by 5 bases and J by 1 base, 6 bases remained unmatched. In germline, CDR1 is SGHAT, CDR2 FQNNGV.

This clone occurred once. The CDR3 loop reads CASRPVRGGNTGELFF. CDR3 DNA: TGCGCCAGCAGGCCCGTGCGGGGCGGGAACACCGGGGAGCTGTTTTTT. The chain couples TRBV4-1 to TRBJ2-2; D might be TRBD2 (6 bases). Germline assignment: CDR1 MGHRA and CDR2 YSYEKL. The V end was cut by 6 bases, the J end by 1 base, with 15 bases between. The CDR3 has 16 amino acids.

This clone came up once. The genes are TRBV5-1 and TRBJ2-2, with 8 bases aligning to TRBD2. This CDR3 is 17 amino acids long. CDR1 SGHRS and CDR2 YFSETQ come from the germline V gene. The ends lost 1 base at V and 4 bases at J; junction bases unmatched: 9. CDR3 coding DNA: TGCGCCAGCAGCTTGTTACCGGGAGGGTCAACCACCGGGGAGCTGTTTTTT. This sequence encodes CASSLLPGGSTTGELFF.

This clone was seen a few times. This sequence joins TRBV11-1 and TRBJ2-1; D remains ambiguous. V lost 5 bases and J 5 bases, leaving 13 bases between the germline ends. The CDR3 sequence is 14 residues long. Germline values: CDR1 SGHAT, CDR2 FQDESV (reference sequence). The CDR3: CASSLTLNDNEQFF. CDR3 sequence (DNA): TGTGCCAGCAGCCTGACTCTCAACGACAATGAGCAGTTCTTC.

The rearrangement joins TRBV2 to TRBJ2-7; 8 bases are a match to TRBD2. J gave up 6 bases and V 3 bases, and 1 base lay outside the gene matches. The length of the CDR3 is 12 residues. Germline V CDR1 and CDR2: SNHLY, FYNNEI. CDR3 in amino acids: CASSEGLVEQYF. The DNA for the CDR3 is TGTGCCAGCAGTGAGGGACTAGTCGAGCAGTACTTC.

The chain couples TRBV9 to TRBJ2-3; D perhaps matches TRBD1 (5 bases). The CDR3 length is 16 residues. Germline V gene data show CDR1 as SGDLS and CDR2 as YYNGEE. With 3 bases removed from V and 3 bases from J, the gap between germline ends came to 17 bases. The CDR3 loop reads CASSATAGIGTDTQYF. CDR3 DNA sequence: TGTGCCAGCAGCGCGACCGCAGGGATTGGGACAGATACGCAGTATTTT.

This chain joins TRBV11-2 and TRBJ1-2; TRBD1 matches 8 bases. Germline lookup yields CDR1 SGHAT and CDR2 FQNNGV. The ends lost 7 bases at V and 3 bases at J; junction bases unmatched: 4. This CDR3 has 13 amino acids. CDR3 sequence reads: CASTRTGHYGYTF. The CDR3 DNA reads as TGTGCCAGCACCCGGACAGGGCACTATGGCTACACCTTC.

The chain combines TRBV18 with TRBJ2-3; 7 bases map to TRBD2. The CDR3 covers 16 residues. Germline CDR1 is KGHSH and CDR2 is LQKENI. The V and J ends lost 6 bases and 0 bases, in that order; junction bases with no gene match: 9. In nucleotides, the CDR3 is TGTGCCAGCTCGGTGTCTAGCGGCCTGAGCACAGATACGCAGTATTTT. Translation: CASSVSSGLSTDTQYF.

The chain combines TRBV11-2 with TRBJ2-3, with 13 bases matching TRBD2. Germline-derived CDR1 and CDR2 are SGHAT and FQNNGV. The CDR3 totals 16 residues. V was clipped by 5 bases and J by 4 bases; unmatched bases: 6. The CDR3 DNA is TGTGCCAGCAGCGCCTGGACTAGCGGGAGTGCAGATACGCAGTATTTT. Its protein is CASSAWTSGSADTQYF.

The chain carries TRBV25-1 and TRBJ2-7, with 9 bases lining up with TRBD2. Germline V CDR1 and CDR2: MGHDK, SYGVNS. The CDR3 consists of 13 residues. With V trimmed by 7 bases and J by 5 bases, 6 bases remained unmatched. CDR3 loop: CASTRTSAHEQYF. The CDR3 DNA reads TGTGCCAGCACCCGGACTAGCGCCCACGAGCAGTACTTC.

The genes are TRBV7-2 and TRBJ2-2, with TRBD2 as a possible D gene (5 bases). The CDR3 contains 16 residues. The germline V gene encodes CDR1 SGHTA and CDR2 FQGNSA. Trimming left V 1 base short and J 5 bases short, with 14 bases between. CDR3 coding DNA: TGTGCCAGCAGCTTAGTGCTAGCCTCAAGGACCGGGGAGCTGTTTTTT. The encoded protein is CASSLVLASRTGELFF. The variable domain in full, completed from reference TRBV7-2 and TRBJ2-2, reads GAGVSQSPSNKVTEKGKDVELRCDPISGHTALYWYRQSLGQGLEFLIYFQGNSAPDKSGLPSDRFSAERTGGSVSTLTIQRTQQEDSAVYLCASSLVLASRTGELFFGEGSRLTVL.

The chain recombines TRBV20-1 with TRBJ1-2; D gene unclear. Deletions cut 5 bases from V and 8 bases from J, with 12 bases between. CDR3 length: 11 amino acids. Germline CDR1 DFQATT, CDR2 SNEGSKA (reference sequence). Here the CDR3 DNA reads TGCAGTGCTGCCTCCGGAGGGGGCTACACCTTC. Amino acids: CSAASGGGYTF.

The chain couples TRBV9 to TRBJ2-1; TRBD2 matches at 12 bases. Germline V CDR1 and CDR2: SGDLS, YYNGEE. J was trimmed by 12 bases and V by 2 bases; bases with no gene match: 6. This CDR3 has 14 amino acids. In nucleotides, the CDR3 is TGTGCCAGCAGCGTGGGACTAGCGGGTGAGGGGCAGTTCTTC. It translates to CASSVGLAGEGQFF.

The V gene is TRBV9, the J gene TRBJ1-1; D possibly corresponds to TRBD1 (6 bases). Trimming pared 3 bases from V and 4 bases from J, leaving 13 bases between. This CDR3 is built from 14 residues. Germline V gives CDR1 SGDLS, CDR2 YYNGEE. CDR3 region: CASSANTGITEAFF. The DNA of the CDR3 is TGTGCCAGCAGCGCCAACACAGGGATCACTGAAGCTTTCTTT.

V and J are TRBV7-3 and TRBJ2-5, with TRBD1 identical over 7 bases. Germline CDR1 and CDR2: SGHTA and FQGTGA. The CDR3 length is 13 residues. The V segment lost 5 bases and the J segment 2 bases; nucleotides outside the gene matches: 2. CDR3 residues: CASSPGQQETQYF. Written as DNA, the CDR3 is TGTGCCAGCAGCCCGGGACAGCAAGAGACCCAGTACTTC.

The chain links TRBV19 to TRBJ1-1, with 7 bases that match TRBD1. CDR1 is LNHDA, CDR2 SQIVND, per germline (reference sequence). Trimming cost V 5 bases and J 1 base; bases outside gene matches: 10. This CDR3 has 16 amino acids. The CDR3 DNA reads TGTGCCAGTAGTTCCCGGGACAGATCTTGGAACACTGAAGCTTTCTTT. Translation gives CASSSRDRSWNTEAFF.